The T cell receptor (beta chain) described here comes from a study of blood T cell repertoires in COVID-19. The table came from immunoSEQ multiplex PCR; TCRdb's copy has only in-frame clones and leaves some out. The sample carries around 180,000 clones, less than 85% recorded once. This CDR3 contains 17 residues. Deletions cut 2 bases from V and 0 bases from J, with 13 bases between. The V gene's germline CDR1 is SGHNT and CDR2 YENEEA. Input material: PBMCs or T cells enriched from blood (not recorded which). The V gene is TRBV11-3, the J gene TRBJ1-4; D is ambiguous. The sequence was obtained from a man aged 45 to 65 who had recovered from COVID-19. CDR3: CASSLSLFAATNEKLFF. CDR3 bases: TGTGCCAGCAGCTTATCCCTTTTCGCGGCAACTAATGAAAAACTGTTTTTT. Complete variable domain (other parts from reference TRBV11-3 and TRBJ1-4): EAGVVQSPRYKIIEKKQPVAFWCNPISGHNTLYWYLQNLGQGPELLIRYENEEAVDDSQLPKDRFSAERLKGVDSTLKIQPAELGDSAVYLCASSLSLFAATNEKLFFGSGTQLSVL.